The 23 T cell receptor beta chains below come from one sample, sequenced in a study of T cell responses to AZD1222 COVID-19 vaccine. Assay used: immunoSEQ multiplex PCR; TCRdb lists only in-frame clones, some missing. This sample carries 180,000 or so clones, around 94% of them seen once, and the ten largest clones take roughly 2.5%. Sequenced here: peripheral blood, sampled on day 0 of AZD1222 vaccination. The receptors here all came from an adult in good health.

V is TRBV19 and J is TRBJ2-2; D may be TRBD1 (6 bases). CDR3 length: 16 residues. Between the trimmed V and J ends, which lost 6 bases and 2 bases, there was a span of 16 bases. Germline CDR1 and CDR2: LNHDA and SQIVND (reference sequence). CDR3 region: CASSNRAGLNTGELFF. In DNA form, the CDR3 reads TGTGCCAGTAGCAACAGGGCAGGTCTAAACACCGGGGAGCTGTTTTTT.

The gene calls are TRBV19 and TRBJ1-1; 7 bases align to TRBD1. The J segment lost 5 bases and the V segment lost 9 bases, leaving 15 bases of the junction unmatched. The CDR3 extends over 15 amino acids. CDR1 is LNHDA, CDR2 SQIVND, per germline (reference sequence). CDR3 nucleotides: TGTGCCAGCCGACCCGGGACAGCGAAGGAGACTGAAGCTTTCTTT. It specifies CASRPGTAKETEAFF.

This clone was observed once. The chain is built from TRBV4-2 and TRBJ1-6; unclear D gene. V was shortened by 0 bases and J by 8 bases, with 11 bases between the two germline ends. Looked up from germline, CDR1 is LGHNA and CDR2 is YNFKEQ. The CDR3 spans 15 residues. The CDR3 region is CASSQEERKDSPLHF. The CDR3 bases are TGTGCCAGCAGCCAAGAAGAGAGAAAGGATTCACCCCTCCACTTT.

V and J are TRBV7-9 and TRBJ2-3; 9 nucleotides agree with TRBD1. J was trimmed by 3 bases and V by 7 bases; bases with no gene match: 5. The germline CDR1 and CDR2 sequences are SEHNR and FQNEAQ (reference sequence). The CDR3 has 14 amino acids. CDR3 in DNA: TGTGCCAGCATCCACAGGGGGCTGACAGATACGCAGTATTTT. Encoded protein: CASIHRGLTDTQYF.

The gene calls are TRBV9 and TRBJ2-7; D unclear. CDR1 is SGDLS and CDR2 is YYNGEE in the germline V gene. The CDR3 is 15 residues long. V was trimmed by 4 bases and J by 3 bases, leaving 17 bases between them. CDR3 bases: TGTGCCAGCAGCAGTGGACCACCCACCCACTACGAGCAGTACTTC. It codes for CASSSGPPTHYEQYF. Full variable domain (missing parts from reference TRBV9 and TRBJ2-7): DSGVTQTPKHLITATGQRVTLRCSPRSGDLSVYWYQQSLDQGLQFLIQYYNGEERAKGNILERFSAQQFPDLHSELNLSSLELGDSALYFCASSSGPPTHYEQYFGPGTRLTVT.

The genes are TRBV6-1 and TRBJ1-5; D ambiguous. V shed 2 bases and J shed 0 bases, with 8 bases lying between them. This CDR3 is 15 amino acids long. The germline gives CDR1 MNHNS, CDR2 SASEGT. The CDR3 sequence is CASSEMTLSNQPQHF. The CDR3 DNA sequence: TGTGCCAGCAGTGAAATGACCCTTAGCAATCAGCCCCAGCATTTT.

The CDR3 reads CASSPRGTSRYEQYF. In DNA, the CDR3 is TGTGCCAGCAGCCCTAGGGGGACTAGTAGGTACGAGCAGTACTTC. The rearrangement links TRBV6-2 or TRBV6-3 to TRBJ2-7, with 8 bases that match TRBD2. CDR1 and CDR2 from the germline V gene are MNHEY and SVGEGT. CDR3 length: 15 amino acids. Losses at the gene ends were 6 bases for V and 4 bases for J; bases not matched to a gene: 11.

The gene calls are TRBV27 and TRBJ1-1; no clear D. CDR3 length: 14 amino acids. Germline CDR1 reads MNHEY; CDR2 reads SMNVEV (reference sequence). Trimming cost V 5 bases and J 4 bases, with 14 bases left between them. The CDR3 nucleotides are TGTGCCAGCAGTATTACTAAATGGGGCACTGAAGCTTTCTTT. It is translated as CASSITKWGTEAFF.

CDR3 region: CASRRTGMNTEAFF. In DNA form, the CDR3 reads TGTGCCAGCAGGAGGACGGGAATGAACACTGAAGCTTTCTTT. The chain carries TRBV7-9 and TRBJ1-1; D gene unclear. CDR1 is SEHNR and CDR2 is FQNEAQ in the germline V gene (reference sequence). V was clipped by 6 bases and J by 0 bases, with 11 bases between them. The CDR3 runs 14 residues.

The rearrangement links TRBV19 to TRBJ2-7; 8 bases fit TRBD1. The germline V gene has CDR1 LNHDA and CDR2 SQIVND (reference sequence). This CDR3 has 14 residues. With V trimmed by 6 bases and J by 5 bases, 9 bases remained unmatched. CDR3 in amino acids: CASSLQGGVDEQYF. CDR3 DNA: TGTGCCAGTAGCTTACAGGGGGGCGTCGACGAGCAGTACTTC.

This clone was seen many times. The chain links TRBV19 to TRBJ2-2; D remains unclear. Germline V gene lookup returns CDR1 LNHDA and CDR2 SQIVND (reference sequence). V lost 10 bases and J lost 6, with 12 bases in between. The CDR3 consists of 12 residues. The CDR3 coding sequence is TGTGCCATCCTTGGAGCGTCCGGGGAGCTGTTTTTT. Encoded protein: CAILGASGELFF.

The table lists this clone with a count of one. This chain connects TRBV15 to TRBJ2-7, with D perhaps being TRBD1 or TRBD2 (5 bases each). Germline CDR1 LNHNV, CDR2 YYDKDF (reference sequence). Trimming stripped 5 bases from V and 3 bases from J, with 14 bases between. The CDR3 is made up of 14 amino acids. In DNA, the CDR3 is TGTGCCACCAGCCCCCGGGACCCGAGCTACGAGCAGTACTTC. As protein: CATSPRDPSYEQYF.

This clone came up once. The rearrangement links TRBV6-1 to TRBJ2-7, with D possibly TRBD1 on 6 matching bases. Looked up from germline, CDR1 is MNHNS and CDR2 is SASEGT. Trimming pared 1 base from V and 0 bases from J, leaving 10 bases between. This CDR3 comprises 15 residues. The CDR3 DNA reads TGTGCCAGCAGTGAAGGTCGGACAGTCTCCTACGAGCAGTACTTC. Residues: CASSEGRTVSYEQYF.

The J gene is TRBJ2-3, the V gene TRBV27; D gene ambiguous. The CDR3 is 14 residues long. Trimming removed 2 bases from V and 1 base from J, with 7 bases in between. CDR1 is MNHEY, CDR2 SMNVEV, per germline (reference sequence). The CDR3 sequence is CASSLRFGTDTQYF. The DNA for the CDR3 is TGTGCCAGCAGTTTAAGGTTCGGCACAGATACGCAGTATTTT.

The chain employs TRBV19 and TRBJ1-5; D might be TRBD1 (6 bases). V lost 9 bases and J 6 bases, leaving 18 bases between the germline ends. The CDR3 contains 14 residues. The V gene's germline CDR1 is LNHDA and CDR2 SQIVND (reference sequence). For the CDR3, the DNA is TGTGCCAGCGCTATACAGGGCCCCGGTCAGCCCCAGCATTTT. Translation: CASAIQGPGQPQHF.

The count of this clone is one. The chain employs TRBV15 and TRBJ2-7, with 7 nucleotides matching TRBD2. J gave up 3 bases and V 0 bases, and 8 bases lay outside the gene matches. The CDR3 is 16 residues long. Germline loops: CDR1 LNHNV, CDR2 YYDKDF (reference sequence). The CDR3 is CATSRDQSAGDYEQYF. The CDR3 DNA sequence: TGTGCCACCAGCAGAGATCAAAGTGCGGGAGACTACGAGCAGTACTTC. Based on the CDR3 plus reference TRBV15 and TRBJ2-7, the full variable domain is DAMVIQNPRYQVTQFGKPVTLSCSQTLNHNVMYWYQQKSSQAPKLLFHYYDKDFNNEADTPDNFQSRRPNTSFCFLDIRSPGLGDTAMYLCATSRDQSAGDYEQYFGPGTRLTVT.

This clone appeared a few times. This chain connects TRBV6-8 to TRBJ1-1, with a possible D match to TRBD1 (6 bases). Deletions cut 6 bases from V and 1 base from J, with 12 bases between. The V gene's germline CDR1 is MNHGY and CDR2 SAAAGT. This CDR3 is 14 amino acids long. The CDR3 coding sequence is TGTGCCAGCAGCGCCAGGGGTAGGAACACTGAAGCTTTCTTT. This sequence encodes CASSARGRNTEAFF.

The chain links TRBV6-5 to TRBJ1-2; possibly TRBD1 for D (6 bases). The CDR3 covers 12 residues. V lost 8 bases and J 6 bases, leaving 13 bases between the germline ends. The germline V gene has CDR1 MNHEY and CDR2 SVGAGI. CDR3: CASSRGIDGYTF. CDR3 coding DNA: TGTGCCAGCTCTAGGGGGATCGATGGCTACACCTTC.

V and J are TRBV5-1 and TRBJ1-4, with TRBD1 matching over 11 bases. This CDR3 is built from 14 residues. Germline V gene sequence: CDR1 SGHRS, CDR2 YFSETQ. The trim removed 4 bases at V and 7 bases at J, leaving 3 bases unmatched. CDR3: CASSPGQGGEKLFF. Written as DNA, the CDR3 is TGCGCCAGCAGCCCGGGACAGGGGGGTGAAAAACTGTTTTTT.

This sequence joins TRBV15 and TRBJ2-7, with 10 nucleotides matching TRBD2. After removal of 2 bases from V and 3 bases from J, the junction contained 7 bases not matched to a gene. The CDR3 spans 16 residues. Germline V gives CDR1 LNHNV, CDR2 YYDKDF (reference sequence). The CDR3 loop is CATSRSRTSGVYEQYF. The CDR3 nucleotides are TGTGCCACCAGCAGATCCCGGACTAGCGGAGTCTACGAGCAGTACTTC.

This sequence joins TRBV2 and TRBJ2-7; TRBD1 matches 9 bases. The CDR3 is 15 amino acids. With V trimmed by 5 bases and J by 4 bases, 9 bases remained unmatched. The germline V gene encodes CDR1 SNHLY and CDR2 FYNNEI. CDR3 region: CASSHTGGADYEQYF. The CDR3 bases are TGTGCCAGCAGTCATACAGGGGGCGCGGATTACGAGCAGTACTTC.

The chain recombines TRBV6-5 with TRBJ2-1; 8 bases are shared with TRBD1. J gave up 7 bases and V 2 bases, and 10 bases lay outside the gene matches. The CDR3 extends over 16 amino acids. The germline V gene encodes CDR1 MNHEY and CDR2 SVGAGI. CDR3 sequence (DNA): TGTGCCAGCAGTTACCGGTGGCAGGGGGCTGGAAATGAGCAGTTCTTC. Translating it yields CASSYRWQGAGNEQFF.

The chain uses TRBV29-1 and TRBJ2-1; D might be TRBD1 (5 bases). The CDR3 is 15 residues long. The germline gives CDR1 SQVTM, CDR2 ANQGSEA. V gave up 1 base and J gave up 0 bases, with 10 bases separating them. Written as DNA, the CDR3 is TGCAGCGTTGAAGGTAGGGGCAGCTCCTACAATGAGCAGTTCTTC. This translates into CSVEGRGSSYNEQFF.